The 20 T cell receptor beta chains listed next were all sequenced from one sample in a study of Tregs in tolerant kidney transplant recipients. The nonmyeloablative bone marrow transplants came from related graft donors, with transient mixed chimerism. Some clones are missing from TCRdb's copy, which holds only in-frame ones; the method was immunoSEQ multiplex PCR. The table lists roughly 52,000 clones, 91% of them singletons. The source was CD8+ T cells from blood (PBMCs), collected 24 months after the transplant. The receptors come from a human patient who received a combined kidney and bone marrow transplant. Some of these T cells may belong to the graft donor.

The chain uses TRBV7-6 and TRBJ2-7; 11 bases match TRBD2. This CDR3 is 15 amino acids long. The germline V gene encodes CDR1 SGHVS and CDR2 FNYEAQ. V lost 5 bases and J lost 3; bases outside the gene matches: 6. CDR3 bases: TGTGCCAGCAGCCGCAGACTAGCGGGGAGCTACGAGCAGTACTTC. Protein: CASSRRLAGSYEQYF.

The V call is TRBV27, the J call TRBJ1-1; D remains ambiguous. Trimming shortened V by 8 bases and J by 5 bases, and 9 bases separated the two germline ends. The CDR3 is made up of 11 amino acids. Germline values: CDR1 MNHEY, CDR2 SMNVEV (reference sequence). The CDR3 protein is CASLGVTEAFF. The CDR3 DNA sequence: TGTGCCAGCTTGGGCGTGACTGAAGCTTTCTTT.

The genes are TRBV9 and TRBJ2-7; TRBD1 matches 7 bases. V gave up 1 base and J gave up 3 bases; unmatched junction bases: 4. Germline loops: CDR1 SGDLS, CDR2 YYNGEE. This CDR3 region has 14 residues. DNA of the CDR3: TGTGCCAGCAGCGTACATGGGACAGACTACGAGCAGTACTTC. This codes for CASSVHGTDYEQYF.

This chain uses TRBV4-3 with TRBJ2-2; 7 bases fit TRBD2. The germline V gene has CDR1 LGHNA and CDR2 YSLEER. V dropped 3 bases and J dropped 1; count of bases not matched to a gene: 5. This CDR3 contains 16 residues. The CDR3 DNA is TGCGCCAGCAGCCAGACTAGCATATTGAACACCGGGGAGCTGTTTTTT. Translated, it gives CASSQTSILNTGELFF.

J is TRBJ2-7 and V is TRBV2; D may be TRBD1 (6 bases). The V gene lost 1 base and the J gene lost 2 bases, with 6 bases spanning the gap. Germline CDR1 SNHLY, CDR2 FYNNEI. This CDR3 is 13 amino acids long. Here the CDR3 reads CASSEGDTYEQYF. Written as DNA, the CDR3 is TGTGCCAGCAGTGAAGGGGACACCTACGAGCAGTACTTC.

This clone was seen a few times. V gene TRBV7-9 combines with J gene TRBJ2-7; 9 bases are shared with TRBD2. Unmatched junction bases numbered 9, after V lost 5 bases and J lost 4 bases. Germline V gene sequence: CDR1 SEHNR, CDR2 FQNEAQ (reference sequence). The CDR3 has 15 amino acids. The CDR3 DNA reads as TGTGCCAGCAGCGCCGGGACTAGCTTTTTATACGAGCAGTACTTC. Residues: CASSAGTSFLYEQYF.

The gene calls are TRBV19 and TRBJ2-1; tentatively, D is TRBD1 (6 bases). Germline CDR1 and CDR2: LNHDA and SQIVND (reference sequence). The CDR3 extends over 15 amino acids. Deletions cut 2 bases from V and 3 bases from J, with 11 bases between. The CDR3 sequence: CASSIFRDNYNEQFF. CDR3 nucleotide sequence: TGTGCCAGTAGTATATTTAGGGACAACTACAATGAGCAGTTCTTC. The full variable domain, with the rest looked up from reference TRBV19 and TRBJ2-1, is DGGITQSPKYLFRKEGQNVTLSCEQNLNHDAMYWYRQDPGQGLRLIYYSQIVNDFQKGDIAEGYSVSREKKESFPLTVTSAQKNPTAFYLCASSIFRDNYNEQFFGPGTRLTVL.

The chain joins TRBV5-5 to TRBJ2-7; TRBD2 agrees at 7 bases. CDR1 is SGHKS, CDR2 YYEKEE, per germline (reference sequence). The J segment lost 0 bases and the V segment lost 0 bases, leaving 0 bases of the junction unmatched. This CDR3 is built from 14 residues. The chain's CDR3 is CASSLAGGSYEQYF. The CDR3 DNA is TGTGCCAGCAGCTTGGCGGGAGGCTCCTACGAGCAGTACTTC.

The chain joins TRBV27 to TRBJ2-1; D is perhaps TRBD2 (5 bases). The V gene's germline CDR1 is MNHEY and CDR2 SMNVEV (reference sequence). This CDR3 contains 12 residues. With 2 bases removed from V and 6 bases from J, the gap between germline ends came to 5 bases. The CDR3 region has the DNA TGTGCCAGCAGTTTACGGGGCAATGAGCAGTTCTTC. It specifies CASSLRGNEQFF.

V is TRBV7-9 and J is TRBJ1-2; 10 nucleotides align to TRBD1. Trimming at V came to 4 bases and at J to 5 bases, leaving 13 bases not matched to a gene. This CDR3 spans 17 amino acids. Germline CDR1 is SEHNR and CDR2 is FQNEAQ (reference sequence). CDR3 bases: TGTGCCAGCAGCTACCCGGGACAGGGGAAACTTGAATATGGCTACACCTTC. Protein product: CASSYPGQGKLEYGYTF.

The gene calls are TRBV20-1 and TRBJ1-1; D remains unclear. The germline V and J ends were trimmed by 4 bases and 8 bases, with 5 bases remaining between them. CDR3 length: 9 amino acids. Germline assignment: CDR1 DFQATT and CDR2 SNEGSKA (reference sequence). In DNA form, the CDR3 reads TGCAGTGCTACTAGGGAAGCTTTCTTT. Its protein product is CSATREAFF.

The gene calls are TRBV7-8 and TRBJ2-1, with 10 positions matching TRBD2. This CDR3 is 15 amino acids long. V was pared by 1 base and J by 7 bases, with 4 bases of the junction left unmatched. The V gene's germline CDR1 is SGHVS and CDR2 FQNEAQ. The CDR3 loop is CASSLVLAGENEQFF. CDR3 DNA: TGTGCCAGCAGCTTAGTCCTAGCGGGAGAGAATGAGCAGTTCTTC.

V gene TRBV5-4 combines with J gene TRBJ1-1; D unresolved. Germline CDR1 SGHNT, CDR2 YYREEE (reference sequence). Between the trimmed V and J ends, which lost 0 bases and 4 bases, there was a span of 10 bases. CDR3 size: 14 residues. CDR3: CASSLGGLGTEAFF. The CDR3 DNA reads TGTGCCAGCAGCTTGGGAGGTCTGGGCACTGAAGCTTTCTTT.

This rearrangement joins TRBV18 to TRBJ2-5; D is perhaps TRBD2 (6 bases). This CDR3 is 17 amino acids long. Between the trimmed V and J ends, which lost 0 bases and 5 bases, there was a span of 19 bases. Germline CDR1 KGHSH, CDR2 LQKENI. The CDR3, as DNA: TGTGCCAGCTCACCACCGGTCTCGAGGGAGGAAGGGGAGACCCAGTACTTC. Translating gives CASSPPVSREEGETQYF.

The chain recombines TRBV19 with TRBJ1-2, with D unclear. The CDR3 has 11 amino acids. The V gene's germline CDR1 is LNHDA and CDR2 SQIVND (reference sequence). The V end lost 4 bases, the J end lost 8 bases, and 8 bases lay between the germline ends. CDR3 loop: CASSTSGGYTF. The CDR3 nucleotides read TGTGCCAGTAGTACCTCGGGGGGCTACACCTTC.

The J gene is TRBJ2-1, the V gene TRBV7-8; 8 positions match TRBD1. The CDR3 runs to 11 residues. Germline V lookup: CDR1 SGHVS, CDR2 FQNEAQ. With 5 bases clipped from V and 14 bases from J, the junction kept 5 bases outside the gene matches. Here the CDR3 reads CASSGQGLEFF. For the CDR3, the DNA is TGTGCCAGCAGCGGACAGGGTCTTGAGTTCTTC. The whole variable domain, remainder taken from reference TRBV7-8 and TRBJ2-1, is GAGVSQSPRYKVAKRGQDVALRCDPISGHVSLFWYQQALGQGPEFLTYFQNEAQLDKSGLPSDRFFAERPEGSVSTLKIQRTQQEDSAVYLCASSGQGLEFFGPGTRLTVL.

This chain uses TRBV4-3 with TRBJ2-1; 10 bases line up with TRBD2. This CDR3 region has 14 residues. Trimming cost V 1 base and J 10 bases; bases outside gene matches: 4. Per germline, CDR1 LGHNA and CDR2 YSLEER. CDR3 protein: CASSQGASGREQFF. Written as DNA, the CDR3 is TGCGCCAGCAGCCAAGGGGCTAGCGGGAGAGAGCAGTTCTTC.

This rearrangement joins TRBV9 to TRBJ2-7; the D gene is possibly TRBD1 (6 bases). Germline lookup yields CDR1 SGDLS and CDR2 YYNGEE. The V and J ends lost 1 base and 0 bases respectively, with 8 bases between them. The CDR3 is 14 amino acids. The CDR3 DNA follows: TGTGCCAGCAGCGTAACAGGGAGCTCCTACGAGCAGTACTTC. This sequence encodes CASSVTGSSYEQYF.

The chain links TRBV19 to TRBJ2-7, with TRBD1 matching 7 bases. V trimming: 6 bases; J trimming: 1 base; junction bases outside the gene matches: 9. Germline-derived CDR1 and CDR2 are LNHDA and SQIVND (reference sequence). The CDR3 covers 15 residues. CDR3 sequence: CASSLGQVGSYEQYF. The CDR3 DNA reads TGTGCCAGTAGCTTAGGACAGGTCGGATCCTACGAGCAGTACTTC.

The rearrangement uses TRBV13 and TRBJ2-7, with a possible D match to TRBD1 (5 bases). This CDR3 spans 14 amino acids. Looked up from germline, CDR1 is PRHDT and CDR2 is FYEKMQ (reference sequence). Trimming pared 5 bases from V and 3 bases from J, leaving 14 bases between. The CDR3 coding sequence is TGTGCCAGCAGCCCCCAGGGTAAAAGCTACGAGCAGTACTTC. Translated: CASSPQGKSYEQYF.